The following is a TCR beta chain sequence with its context. Its antigen remains undetermined. The record has no base qualities; no much larger clone is one base away. The data originate from a study of cytomegalovirus exposure and HLA in healthy donors (dated by TCRdb to 2016 to 2017). Some background on the complete study: In an earlier analysis of 587 of the donors, about 270 Gb of sequence data and approximately 100 million unique TCR beta sequences from about 180 million T cells were reported. Around 320 gigabases of sequencing data and 80 million or so unique TCR sequences were included in an early release covering 550 to 800 HLA-typed donors. Of the 300 to 500 genotyped donors, over 80% were placed in the genetic ancestry cluster associated with self-reported Caucasian donors. The study was designed to test whether signatures of past pathogen exposure could be identified by cataloging public T cell receptors. The study used immunosequencing to profile the T cell repertoires of approximately 640 subjects and linked those repertoires to cytomegalovirus serostatus. A separate validation cohort of about 110 different subjects was used in addition to the roughly 720-subject first cohort. To predict cytomegalovirus infection status, the study combined high-throughput TCR immunosequencing, statistical association of individual TCRs with disease status, and machine learning. A later analysis re-analyzed previously published TCR beta repertoires from 650 to 800 donors and added high-resolution HLA genotyping to study TCR occurrence patterns. In the later analysis, no new phenotypic data were used to find candidate immune exposures; instead, reliance was placed on TCR beta sequences and their occurrence across donors. To decide whether each TCR beta V gene segment behaved as functional or pseudogenic, an earlier analysis of 587 of the donors relied on high-throughput TCR beta sequencing. Donor age, sex, ethnicity and CMV serostatus were collected together with the repertoire data. A later genetic analysis used genome-wide SNP genotypes for about 60% of the roughly 700 donors, treating that subset as a discovery cohort. All discovery cohort repertoires had been generated on a single sequencing platform. HLA typing covered class I and class II loci at four-digit resolution. Typing coverage varied by locus: roughly 620-640 donors for A, B, C, DRB1 and DQB1; 500 to 550 for DQA1; more than 600 for DPA1; about 450 for DPB1. A handful of DR-DQ haplotypes were handled as single units for association and clustering because linkage in the cohort was strong. Among roughly 370 genotyped donors of the cohort, an average of about 240,000 unique TCR beta nucleotide sequences were sequenced per donor, approximately 20% of them non-productive. Beyond this particular receptor, the publication reports: Correlated functional status among segregating V segments might be attributable to linkage disequilibrium, but an unknown experimental factor could not be ruled out. Presence/absence analyses assumed roughly uniform sequencing depth across donors, an assumption that may not hold. A few of the identified cytomegalovirus-associated TCR beta chains were confirmed in vitro to be specific for cytomegalovirus antigens. Some IMGT-functional V segments, including TRBV6-2 and TRBV6-3, could not be distinguished by the 87-base-pair reads and were therefore excluded. A group of highly shared sequence variants was considered likely to be a technical artifact of the sequencing pipeline. A further reported finding was that TCR beta sequences accurately predicted the HLA-A and HLA-B alleles for most subjects in the first cohort. Because HLA typing was missing for some donors at each locus, association tests included only the typed subset. CMV serostatus was the only immune exposure information available for the cohort. Only TCR beta chains were sequenced in this cohort, and the absence of alpha or paired-chain data limited detectable features. In a later analysis, some 17,000 TCR beta sequences were associated with specific HLA alleles at a false discovery rate of 0.05. The authors suggested that the approach could potentially be generalized to other disease states and immunological phenotypes. The classifier was reported to diagnose cytomegalovirus status with high specificity and sensitivity in both the original and validation cohorts. The earlier analysis of about 600 of the donors excluded roughly 16 rarely observed V segments, including chromosome 9 orphons, because counts were too low. A total of 150 to 200 TCR beta chains were listed by the study as associated with cytomegalovirus. A later genetic analysis associated a missense DCLRE1C variant with V-gene and J-gene trimming of TCR beta chains, and an independent cohort replicated the association. An earlier analysis of around 600 of the donors showed that most TCR beta V segments appeared in productive rearrangements either about 87% or about 30% of the time, which broadly matched IMGT annotations. Compared with the 666-donor mean, donors in an Asian-associated ancestry cluster had fewer N-insertions in productive TCRs, according to a later genetic analysis. Most TCR sequences were seen in very few donors, while some public TCRs were found in many individuals. A later analysis reported that several top co-occurrence clusters appeared linked to parvovirus B19, influenza, CMV and Epstein-Barr virus. In a later analysis, TCR association rates were found to vary across HLA loci, with the most associated TCRs seen for DRB1 alleles and the fewest for HLA-C alleles. When HLA alleles, especially DR and DQ, strongly co-occurred, attributing TCR associations to individual alleles was difficult. In a later analysis, most CMV-associated TCR beta chains were found to appear HLA-restricted, with HLA associations seemingly driven largely by CMV exposure. In a later analysis, HLA-associated TCR beta chains showed more clonal expansion and lower generation probabilities than non-associated chains that were equally common.

The cohort comprised around 700 healthy bone marrow donors. At the time of sampling, every cohort member was nominally healthy, though immune exposures that went unrecorded were likely present. Of the roughly 630 cohort members, just under 300 had a positive CMV serostatus and about 350 had a negative one, while no CMV serostatus was recorded for the donor. Each donor provided a peripheral blood sample, and peripheral blood mononuclear cells were used for TCR beta sequencing. The Qiagen DNeasy Blood Extraction Kit was used to extract genomic DNA from the blood cell samples. The CDR1 and CDR2 encoded by the germline V gene (reference sequence) are PRHDT and FYEKMQ. Trimming takes 7 bases off V and 6 bases off J; junction bases not matched to a gene: 9. Inclusive of the bounding cysteine and phenylalanine, the CDR3 is 15 residues long. The CDR3 DNA has 45 bases and is translated from base 1. The library was made by the immunoSEQ multiplex PCR assay. A mixture of 60 forward primers for TCR Vbeta segments and 13 reverse primers for TCR Jbeta segments was used in the multiplex PCR. Amplification of the CDR3 region of rearranged TCR beta genes was performed with a multiplex PCR assay on genomic DNA. The amplified TCR beta libraries were sequenced on the Illumina HiSeq System as 87-base-pair reads. As for the original processing: A later analysis tallied about 77 million unique TCR beta chains across the 666 repertoires, and approximately 9.9 million of those chains were shared by two or more donors. A nearest-neighbor algorithm error-corrected the raw reads and collapsed the reads into unique sequences, merging closely related sequences to remove PCR and sequencing errors. Alignment of CDR3 sequences to IMGT reference sequences was used to assign V, D and J gene segments. Each retained sequence needed at least a six-nucleotide match to both a V gene segment and a J gene segment. Rearrangements were called productive when the CDR3 lacked stop codons and stayed in frame with V and J; all others were non-productive. Following IMGT convention, CDR3 was defined as the stretch from the second conserved V-encoded cysteine to the conserved J-encoded phenylalanine. The earlier analysis of about 620 of the donors excluded sequences that lacked an unambiguous match to a single V gene segment. An earlier analysis of several hundred of the donors called V segments functional above 56.7% productive rearrangements and segregating when the between-donor standard deviation exceeded 5%. A statistical classification framework was built to diagnose cytomegalovirus status from the catalog of TCR beta chain sequences. In a later analysis, TCR nucleotide sequences were compared against IMGT/GENE-DB human TR gene sequences so that V and J genes could be assigned. The TCRdist pipeline was used in a later analysis to assign CDR3 sequences and most-parsimonious VDJ recombination scenarios. In a later analysis, each TCR beta chain was defined by its CDR3 amino acid sequence together with its V-gene family, and reads without a unique V-gene family were excluded. To address suspected cross-contamination and a sequencing artifact, a later analysis removed 592 highly shared, low-generation-probability nucleotide sequences. For each public chain, a later analysis derived a clonal expansion index from normalized ranks of inferred template counts within each repertoire. A later analysis computed generation probabilities with a VDJ recombination model fitted to out-of-frame rearrangements, and checked the results against IGoR. In a later analysis, TCR-TCR, TCR-HLA and TCR-CMV co-occurrence was scored with hypergeometric tests, and a repertoire-size bias correction was applied to TCR pairs. False discovery rates were estimated in a later analysis by permuting HLA or CMV assignments 20 times. A later analysis grouped co-occurring TCRs with DBSCAN, adding TCRdist sequence similarity when clustering within HLA-allele-positive subsets. For co-occurrence clustering, repertoires with fewer than 30,000 or more than 120,000 public chains were excluded, along with four or five repertoires with anomalous nucleotide sharing. TCRdb carries this immuneACCESS record with in-frame sequences only. Its versions omit some clonotypes, under half of them owing to an unresolved V gene in the studies checked, with the rest unexplained. V, J and clone size were drawn from that table, and D and trimming were deduced from the DNA. The sample table records more than 110,000 clones; roughly two thirds of these occur just once. The ten most abundant clones make up around 15% of the sample.

Material for sequencing was PBMCs. The chain joins TRBV13 to TRBJ2-2, with TRBD1 matching 9 junction bases. The origin of this receptor is a human donor in good health. The DNA sequence is TGTGCCAGCACCCTACCGGGACAGGGATCCGGGGAGCTGTTTTTT. It translates to CASTLPGQGSGELFF.